What follows are 20 T cell receptor beta chains derived from one specimen sequenced in a study of CD8 T cells in ankylosing spondylitis (dated by TCRdb to the late 2010s). Receptor amplification or capture employed 5' RACE. Sequenced using an Illumina HiSeq 2500. TCRdb itself trimmed the public reads at Q25 with fastp, ran MiXCR and retained productive beta chains. Here each entry gathers all rows of one CDR3 protein and keeps the most common genes and DNA. In all, the sample holds about 360,000 distinct CDR3 sequences, and roughly 15% of those were seen once. Clones ranked in the top ten supply about 1% of the sample. Sequencing used blood, either unsorted or a sorted T cell fraction (not recorded which). The source is a male donor with ankylosing spondylitis or in good health (not recorded which).

Many counts were recorded for this clonotype. The V call is TRBV5-1, the J call TRBJ1-2; possibly TRBD1 for D (5 bases). CDR1 SGHRS and CDR2 YFSETQ come from the germline V gene. V lost 7 bases, J lost 4 bases, and 14 bases lay in between. CDR3 length: 13 amino acids. As DNA, the CDR3 is TGCGCCAGCGGAGAGGATCAGGGCTATGGCTACACCTTC. Its protein is CASGEDQGYGYTF.

The gene calls are TRBV7-9 and TRBJ2-7, with D tentatively TRBD1 (6 bases). The CDR3 is 16 amino acids. Germline V gives CDR1 SEHNR, CDR2 FQNEAQ (reference sequence). V shed 5 bases and J shed 3 bases, with 20 bases lying between them. CDR3 sequence reads: CASSIFRDIPNYEQYF. The CDR3, as DNA: TGTGCCAGCAGCATTTTCCGGGACATCCCTAACTACGAGCAGTACTTC. Full variable domain (rest looked up from reference TRBV7-9 and TRBJ2-7): DTGVSQNPRHKITKRGQNVTFRCDPISEHNRLYWYRQTLGQGPEFLTYFQNEAQLEKSRLLSDRFSAERPKGSFSTLEIQRTEQGDSAMYLCASSIFRDIPNYEQYFGPGTRLTVT.

This clonotype appeared a few times. The V and J genes are TRBV2 and TRBJ1-2; 11 positions match TRBD1. Germline V gives CDR1 SNHLY, CDR2 FYNNEI. The CDR3 is 14 amino acids. V trimming: 5 bases; J trimming: 8 bases; junction bases outside the gene matches: 7. Here the CDR3 reads CASSWTGGTDGYTF. The CDR3, as DNA: TGTGCCAGCAGTTGGACAGGGGGCACGGACGGCTACACCTTC.

At least ten counts were recorded for this clonotype. The chain links TRBV3-1 to TRBJ2-7, with 8 bases aligning to TRBD2. The germline gives CDR1 LGHDT, CDR2 YNNKEL (reference sequence). The CDR3 is 14 amino acids. Trimming cost V 3 bases and J 4 bases; bases outside gene matches: 5. The CDR3 DNA follows: TGTGCCAGCAGCCAGGGTAGCGGGACATACGAGCAGTACTTC. This codes for CASSQGSGTYEQYF.

This clonotype has a handful of counts. The chain carries TRBV20-1 and TRBJ2-7, with D perhaps TRBD2 (7 bases). The V gene's germline CDR1 is DFQATT and CDR2 SNEGSKA (reference sequence). V shed 2 bases and J shed 0 bases, with 11 bases lying between them. There are 14 residues in the CDR3. Here the CDR3 DNA reads TGCAGTGCTAGAACAGGGAGGGGCTCCTACGAGCAGTACTTC. Amino acid sequence: CSARTGRGSYEQYF.

This clonotype occurred a few times. The chain couples TRBV5-1 to TRBJ2-7, with 11 bases aligning to TRBD2. The germline gives CDR1 SGHRS, CDR2 YFSETQ. V dropped 8 bases and J dropped 2; count of bases not matched to a gene: 9. This CDR3 is built from 15 residues. DNA of the CDR3: TGCGCCAGTACCCACGGGACTAGCGGAACCTACGAGCAGTACTTC. It is translated as CASTHGTSGTYEQYF.

In this sample, this clonotype turned up a few times. The chain couples TRBV5-5 to TRBJ2-3, with a tentative D call TRBD1 (5 bases). Germline V gives CDR1 SGHKS, CDR2 YYEKEE (reference sequence). V was cut by 3 bases and J by 0 bases, with 17 bases left in between. The CDR3 is 17 amino acids. The CDR3 loop is CASSSGTGPTSTDTQYF. In nucleotides, the CDR3 is TGTGCCAGCAGCTCTGGTACAGGCCCCACTAGCACAGATACGCAGTATTTT.

The chain is built from TRBV5-1 and TRBJ1-1; 9 positions agree with TRBD1. This CDR3 is built from 13 residues. V was pared by 4 bases and J by 6 bases, with 4 bases of the junction left unmatched. Germline V gene data show CDR1 as SGHRS and CDR2 as YFSETQ. The CDR3 protein is CASSQGDRAEAFF. Written as DNA, the CDR3 is TGCGCCAGCAGCCAGGGGGACAGGGCTGAAGCTTTCTTT. The full variable domain, completed using reference TRBV5-1 and TRBJ1-1, is KAGVTQTPRYLIKTRGQQVTLSCSPISGHRSVSWYQQTPGQGLQFLFEYFSETQRNKGNFPGRFSGRQFSNSRSEMNVSTLELGDSALYLCASSQGDRAEAFFGQGTRLTVV.

This clonotype has only a few counts. This chain links TRBV18 with TRBJ1-1, with D unresolved. The V and J ends lost 3 bases and 0 bases respectively, with 14 bases between them. Germline CDR1 is KGHSH and CDR2 is LQKENI. The CDR3 has 16 residues. The CDR3 region is CASSPKGWEMNTEAFF. CDR3 DNA: TGTGCCAGCTCACCGAAAGGGTGGGAAATGAACACTGAAGCTTTCTTT.

This clonotype occurred a few times. This sequence joins TRBV11-2 and TRBJ2-7; D not resolved. The V end was cut by 0 bases, the J end by 6 bases, with 15 bases between. Per germline, CDR1 SGHAT and CDR2 FQNNGV. The CDR3 extends over 15 amino acids. DNA of the CDR3: TGTGCCAGCAGCTTAGAGGGTCTGACGCGAAGCGAGCAGTACTTC. Encoded protein: CASSLEGLTRSEQYF.

The chain couples TRBV29-1 to TRBJ2-3; D is uncertain. From germline, CDR1 is SQVTM and CDR2 ANQGSEA. The CDR3 totals 14 residues. V was cut by 6 bases and J by 3 bases, with 16 bases left in between. The CDR3 loop reads CSVAHLVGTDTQYF. For the CDR3, the DNA is TGCAGCGTCGCCCACCTGGTTGGGACAGATACGCAGTATTTT.

This sequence joins TRBV7-2 and TRBJ2-7, with no clear D. Per the germline V gene, CDR1 is SGHTA and CDR2 is FQGNSA. The CDR3 spans 14 residues. Trimming stripped 6 bases from V and 2 bases from J, with 14 bases between. Here the CDR3 DNA reads TGTGCCAGCAGACATGACCGGCCCCCCTACGAGCAGTACTTC. Amino acid sequence: CASRHDRPPYEQYF.

In its sample, this clonotype was seen a few times. The chain employs TRBV20-1 and TRBJ2-2, with D hard to call. This CDR3 comprises 15 residues. Germline loops: CDR1 DFQATT, CDR2 SNEGSKA (reference sequence). Trimming shortened V by 0 bases and J by 1 base, and 9 bases separated the two germline ends. The CDR3 is CSARDVVKNTGELFF. The DNA for the CDR3 is TGCAGTGCTAGAGATGTGGTAAAGAACACCGGGGAGCTGTTTTTT.

The genes are TRBV7-9 and TRBJ2-7; unclear D gene. The germline V gene encodes CDR1 SEHNR and CDR2 FQNEAQ (reference sequence). The CDR3 is 13 residues long. The V and J ends lost 5 bases and 2 bases respectively, with 10 bases between them. The CDR3 DNA reads TGTGCCAGCAGCACCGGACGGGCCTACGAGCAGTACTTC. The encoded protein is CASSTGRAYEQYF.

This clonotype was picked up a small number of times. The chain has TRBV11-3 and TRBJ2-5; D not certain. V was clipped by 1 base and J by 4 bases, with 10 bases between them. The germline gives CDR1 SGHNT, CDR2 YENEEA. The CDR3 is made up of 14 amino acids. The DNA for the CDR3 is TGTGCCAGCAGCTTAGGATGGGGTAGAGAGACCCAGTACTTC. This encodes CASSLGWGRETQYF.

In this sample, this clonotype turned up many times. The chain uses TRBV12-3 or TRBV12-4 and TRBJ1-1; 10 bases are a match to TRBD1. This CDR3 is built from 14 residues. V lost 7 bases and J lost 2; bases outside the gene matches: 4. CDR3 nucleotide sequence: TGTGCCAGCACCCGGACAGGGGGAAACACTGAAGCTTTCTTT. Its translation is CASTRTGGNTEAFF.

This clonotype was detected a few times. The chain carries TRBV7-6 and TRBJ2-1; 9 nucleotides line up with TRBD2. CDR1 is SGHVS and CDR2 is FNYEAQ in the germline V gene. Trimming took 2 bases from V and 2 from J; bases not matched to a gene: 13. The CDR3 extends over 19 amino acids. The DNA of the CDR3 is TGTGCCAGCAGCTTAAGGGGTAGCGGGAGTGTGTCACCCTACAATGAGCAGTTCTTC. Translation gives CASSLRGSGSVSPYNEQFF.

The chain is built from TRBV5-5 and TRBJ2-2, with D possibly being TRBD2 (6 bases). The CDR3 has 16 residues. Germline values: CDR1 SGHKS, CDR2 YYEKEE (reference sequence). The V end lost 1 base, the J end lost 7 bases, and 17 bases lay between the germline ends. The CDR3: CASSLMTRIEDGELFF. CDR3 coding DNA: TGTGCCAGCAGCTTGATGACTAGGATAGAAGACGGGGAGCTGTTTTTT.

This clonotype has only a few counts. The rearrangement uses TRBV4-1 and TRBJ2-3; TRBD2 matches at 13 bases. Per the germline V gene, CDR1 is MGHRA and CDR2 is YSYEKL. With 4 bases clipped from V and 6 bases from J, the junction kept 7 bases outside the gene matches. The CDR3 loop spans 16 amino acids. The CDR3: CASSPMGLAGRDTQYF. The CDR3 region has the DNA TGCGCCAGCAGCCCGATGGGACTAGCGGGGAGGGATACGCAGTATTTT.

This clonotype was seen a handful of times. The CDR3 DNA reads as TGCGCCAGCAGCTTGGCCCAGACCACAGATACGCAGTATTTT. This encodes CASSLAQTTDTQYF. The chain employs TRBV5-1 and TRBJ2-3, with D hard to call. Germline CDR1 reads SGHRS; CDR2 reads YFSETQ. This CDR3 is built from 14 residues. V was shortened by 0 bases and J by 2 bases, with 7 bases between the two germline ends. Using reference TRBV5-1 and TRBJ2-3 for the parts outside the CDR3, the full variable domain is KAGVTQTPRYLIKTRGQQVTLSCSPISGHRSVSWYQQTPGQGLQFLFEYFSETQRNKGNFPGRFSGRQFSNSRSEMNVSTLELGDSALYLCASSLAQTTDTQYFGPGTRLTVL.